This T cell receptor beta chain was sequenced in a study of shared clonotypes between healthy human individuals. Study at large: Per donor, CD8 memory used one plate, CD8 naive used two, CD4 memory used three and CD4 naive used three.

Assay: immunoSEQ multiplex PCR; the TCRdb copy retains only in-frame clones and omits some. The data contain 2,500,000 or so clones, around nine tenths of them seen just once; the ten biggest clones take up around 0.14%. Germline V gene lookup returns CDR1 SGHAT and CDR2 FQNNGV. V was cut by 1 base and J by 1 base, with 13 bases left in between. This CDR3 spans 16 amino acids. The sequence was collected from a man aged 18 to 30 in good health. The chain links TRBV11-2 to TRBJ2-5, with a weak D call TRBD2 (6 bases). The sample taken for sequencing was naive CD4+ T cells sorted from blood. This sample's subset: CD45RA+ positively selected. DNA of the CDR3: TGTGCCAGCAGCTTAGTGACGGGAGAAGTCCAAGAGACCCAGTACTTC. Protein sequence: CASSLVTGEVQETQYF.